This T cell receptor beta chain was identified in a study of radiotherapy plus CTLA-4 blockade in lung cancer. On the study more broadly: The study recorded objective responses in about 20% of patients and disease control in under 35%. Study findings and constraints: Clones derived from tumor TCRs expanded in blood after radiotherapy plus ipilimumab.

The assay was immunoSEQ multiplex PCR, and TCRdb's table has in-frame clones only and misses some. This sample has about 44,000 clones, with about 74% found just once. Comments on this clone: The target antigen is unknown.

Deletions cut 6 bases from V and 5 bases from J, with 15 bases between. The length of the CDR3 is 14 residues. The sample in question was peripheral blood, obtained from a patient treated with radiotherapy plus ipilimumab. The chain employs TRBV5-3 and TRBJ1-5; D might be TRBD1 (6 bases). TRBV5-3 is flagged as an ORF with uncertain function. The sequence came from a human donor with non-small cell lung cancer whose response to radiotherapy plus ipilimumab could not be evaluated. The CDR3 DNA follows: TGTGCCAGAACCCTAGACAGGTACCATCAGCCCCAGCATTTT. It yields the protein CARTLDRYHQPQHF.